This is a list of T cell receptor beta chains from one sample in a study of vaccination and CD4 T cells after COVID-19. TCRdb analysed the PCR reads with MiXCR anew, one entry per CDR3 protein. The repertoire holds about 28,000 distinct CDR3 sequences, with approximately 66% as singletons. Their antigen targets remain unknown. The starting material was CD4+ T cells from blood, cultured in vitro, obtained after SARS-CoV-2 vaccination. All receptors derive from a human donor who received a COVID-19 vaccine. The CDR3 runs from the conserved cysteine through the conserved F or W. Each record gives: D gene, V gene, CDR3 length, clone size, J gene, CDR3 protein, CDR3 DNA. D genes are given only for firm matches. Clone size is not always given. Where it is, it says once, few, many or a class for expanded clones.

D: .
V: TRBV19
length: 14
size: hyperexpanded
J: TRBJ1-5
CDR3: CASSGQLSNQPQHF
DNA: TGTGCCAGTAGTGGACAGCTTAGCAATCAGCCCCAGCATTTT

D: .
V: TRBV5-4
length: 14
size: .
J: TRBJ2-2
CDR3: CASNKGFGTGELFF
DNA: TGTGCCAGCAACAAGGGTTTTGGCACCGGGGAGCTGTTTTTT

D: .
V: TRBV20-1
length: 11
size: .
J: TRBJ2-2
CDR3: CSAKVTGELFF
DNA: TGCAGTGCTAAAGTAACCGGGGAGCTGTTTTTT

D: TRBD1
V: TRBV4-1
length: 14
size: once
J: TRBJ1-4
CDR3: CASSQQGGLEKLFF
DNA: TGCGCCAGCAGCCAACAAGGGGGCCTTGAAAAACTGTTTTTT

D: TRBD1
V: TRBV24-1
length: 15
size: .
J: TRBJ1-2
CDR3: CATSASTGETYGYTF
DNA: TGTGCCACCAGTGCTTCGACAGGGGAGACCTATGGCTACACCTTC

D: TRBD1
V: TRBV24-1
length: 16
size: .
J: TRBJ2-5
CDR3: CATSSPSGTGKETQYF
DNA: TGTGCCACCAGTTCCCCCTCCGGGACAGGGAAGGAGACCCAGTACTTC

D: .
V: TRBV19
length: 14
size: .
J: TRBJ1-1
CDR3: CASSTPRVGTEAFF
DNA: TGTGCCAGTAGTACCCCGAGGGTGGGCACTGAAGCTTTCTTT

D: TRBD1
V: TRBV20-1
length: 14
size: .
J: TRBJ1-3
CDR3: CSASPGQYGNTIYF
DNA: TGCAGTGCTTCTCCGGGACAGTACGGAAACACCATATATTTT

D: .
V: TRBV5-1
length: 13
size: .
J: TRBJ1-1
CDR3: CASSLGRTTEAFF
DNA: TGCGCCAGCAGCTTGGGGCGGACCACTGAAGCTTTCTTT

D: TRBD1
V: TRBV27
length: 14
size: once
J: TRBJ1-4
CDR3: CASSFIGTAEKLFF
DNA: TGTGCCAGCAGTTTTATTGGGACAGCGGAAAAACTGTTTTTT

D: .
V: TRBV11-3
length: 12
size: once
J: TRBJ2-7
CDR3: CASSSLWGDQYF
DNA: TGTGCCAGCAGCTCCCTATGGGGGGACCAGTACTTC

D: .
V: TRBV12-3/TRBV12-4
length: 13
size: .
J: TRBJ2-5
CDR3: CASSLRVQETQYF
DNA: TGTGCCAGCAGTTTAAGGGTCCAAGAGACCCAGTACTTC

D: .
V: TRBV7-8
length: 16
size: .
J: TRBJ1-5
CDR3: CASSQTDQGYDQPQHF
DNA: TGTGCCAGCAGCCAGACCGATCAGGGCTATGATCAGCCCCAGCATTTT

D: .
V: TRBV14
length: 14
size: few
J: TRBJ1-2
CDR3: CASSQDHGGYGYTF
DNA: TGTGCCAGCAGCCAAGATCATGGGGGTTATGGCTACACCTTC

D: .
V: TRBV4-1
length: 16
size: .
J: TRBJ1-2
CDR3: CASSQFRGQSLYGYTF
DNA: TGCGCCAGCAGCCAGTTTCGAGGACAGTCTCTCTATGGCTACACCTTC

D: .
V: TRBV14
length: 13
size: .
J: TRBJ1-5
CDR3: CASSQAGWQPQHF
DNA: TGTGCCAGCAGCCAAGCGGGATGGCAGCCCCAGCATTTT

D: .
V: TRBV20-1
length: 13
size: .
J: TRBJ2-1
CDR3: CSARGLPTNEQFF
DNA: TGCAGTGCTAGAGGGCTTCCGACCAATGAGCAGTTCTTC

D: .
V: TRBV12-3/TRBV12-4
length: 13
size: .
J: TRBJ2-2
CDR3: CASSPATTGELFF
DNA: TGTGCCAGCAGCCCAGCTACAACCGGGGAGCTGTTTTTT

D: .
V: TRBV20-1
length: 11
size: .
J: TRBJ2-5
CDR3: CSAGLQETQYF
DNA: TGCAGTGCAGGACTACAAGAGACCCAGTACTTC

D: TRBD2
V: TRBV19
length: 15
size: .
J: TRBJ2-7
CDR3: CASSMGLAGIYEQYF
DNA: TGTGCCAGTAGTATGGGCCTAGCGGGGATCTACGAGCAGTACTTC

D: .
V: TRBV20-1
length: 15
size: .
J: TRBJ2-7
CDR3: CSARLGQRASYEQYF
DNA: TGCAGTGCTAGATTGGGGCAGCGCGCCTCCTACGAGCAGTACTTC

D: TRBD1
V: TRBV19
length: 13
size: .
J: TRBJ1-5
CDR3: CASRQGAGQPQHF
DNA: TGTGCCAGTAGACAGGGGGCTGGACAGCCCCAGCATTTT

D: .
V: TRBV20-1
length: 13
size: few
J: TRBJ1-2
CDR3: CSATPRIGDGYTF
DNA: TGCAGTGCTACCCCCCGCATAGGGGACGGCTACACCTTC

D: .
V: TRBV6-7
length: 15
size: .
J: TRBJ1-5
CDR3: CASSYSRCGGRLQHF
DNA: TGTGCCAGCAGTTACTCGAGGTGTGGGGGGCGGTTACAGCATTTT

D: .
V: TRBV20-1
length: 14
size: .
J: TRBJ1-5
CDR3: CSVLTGRGTQPQHF
DNA: TGCAGTGTTCTTACAGGGAGGGGCACTCAGCCCCAGCATTTT

D: .
V: TRBV30
length: 15
size: few
J: TRBJ2-2
CDR3: CAWRADKRNTGELFF
DNA: TGTGCCTGGAGAGCAGACAAACGGAACACCGGGGAGCTGTTTTTT

D: TRBD1
V: TRBV11-3
length: 15
size: .
J: TRBJ2-2
CDR3: CASRKTGTNTGELFF
DNA: TGTGCCAGCAGAAAGACAGGGACAAACACCGGGGAGCTGTTTTTT

D: .
V: TRBV11-3
length: 13
size: few
J: TRBJ2-3
CDR3: CASSLGGSDTQYF
DNA: TGTGCCAGCAGCTTAGGCGGTTCTGATACGCAGTATTTT

D: .
V: TRBV6-1
length: 11
size: .
J: TRBJ2-5
CDR3: CASSPLETQYF
DNA: TGTGCCAGCAGTCCCCTTGAGACCCAGTACTTC

D: .
V: TRBV4-2
length: 15
size: .
J: TRBJ2-7
CDR3: CASSQVTQGGYEQYF
DNA: TGTGCCAGCAGCCAGGTGACACAGGGAGGCTACGAGCAGTACTTC

D: .
V: TRBV7-2
length: 15
size: .
J: TRBJ2-1
CDR3: CASSLGGGTYNEQFF
DNA: TGTGCCAGCAGCTTAGGCGGGGGCACCTACAATGAGCAGTTCTTC

D: TRBD2
V: TRBV5-6
length: 14
size: .
J: TRBJ2-7
CDR3: CASSWQRGSYEQYF
DNA: TGTGCCAGCAGCTGGCAGCGGGGCAGCTACGAGCAGTACTTC

D: .
V: TRBV6-4
length: 14
size: .
J: TRBJ2-2
CDR3: CASSLGEGAGELFF
DNA: TGTGCCAGCAGCCTCGGGGAGGGGGCCGGGGAGCTGTTTTTT

D: .
V: TRBV10-1
length: 16
size: .
J: TRBJ1-1
CDR3: CASSPLREVRNTEAFF
DNA: TGCGCCAGCAGCCCCCTCCGGGAGGTAAGGAACACTGAAGCTTTCTTT

D: .
V: TRBV14
length: 16
size: .
J: TRBJ1-1
CDR3: CASSRQAGDVDTEAFF
DNA: TGTGCCAGCAGCCGGCAGGCAGGGGATGTGGACACTGAAGCTTTCTTT

D: .
V: TRBV6-1
length: 13
size: .
J: TRBJ2-7
CDR3: CASTGRSSYEQYF
DNA: TGTGCCAGCACCGGACGGAGCTCCTACGAGCAGTACTTC

D: TRBD1
V: TRBV6-1
length: 14
size: once
J: TRBJ1-2
CDR3: CASRRLDRGYGYTF
DNA: TGTGCCAGCAGGAGACTGGACAGGGGGTATGGCTACACCTTC

D: .
V: TRBV20-1
length: 14
size: .
J: TRBJ2-7
CDR3: CSARDIWQPYEQYF
DNA: TGCAGTGCTAGAGACATTTGGCAGCCCTACGAGCAGTACTTC

D: .
V: TRBV5-4
length: 17
size: .
J: TRBJ2-6
CDR3: CASSHGRNSSGANVLTF
DNA: TGTGCCAGCAGCCATGGACGTAATAGCTCTGGGGCCAACGTCCTGACTTTC

D: TRBD2
V: TRBV4-2
length: 16
size: few
J: TRBJ2-5
CDR3: CASSQDNPAGKETQYF
DNA: TGTGCCAGCAGCCAAGATAACCCAGCGGGGAAAGAGACCCAGTACTTC

D: TRBD1
V: TRBV12-5
length: 15
size: few
J: TRBJ1-1
CDR3: CASGKRTGGDTEAFF
DNA: TGTGCTAGTGGCAAACGGACAGGGGGGGACACTGAAGCTTTCTTT

D: .
V: TRBV6-1
length: 14
size: few
J: TRBJ1-1
CDR3: CASRRGGAKTEAFF
DNA: TGTGCCAGCAGACGGGGGGGCGCGAAGACTGAAGCTTTCTTT

D: .
V: TRBV12-3/TRBV12-4
length: 15
size: .
J: TRBJ1-1
CDR3: CASSIRDAPNTEAFF
DNA: TGTGCCAGCAGTATACGGGACGCCCCAAACACTGAAGCTTTCTTT

D: .
V: TRBV5-4
length: 15
size: .
J: TRBJ2-3
CDR3: CASRYGLGSTDTQYF
DNA: TGTGCCAGCAGATACGGACTGGGAAGCACAGATACGCAGTATTTT

D: TRBD2
V: TRBV27
length: 17
size: .
J: TRBJ2-1
CDR3: CASILRLAGGIVNEQFF
DNA: TGTGCCAGCATCCTCCGACTAGCGGGGGGGATCGTCAATGAGCAGTTCTTC